This T cell receptor beta chain was captured by sequencing in a study of cytomegalovirus exposure and HLA in healthy donors. Study results and limitations: Roughly even sequencing depth across donors was the assumption behind the presence/absence analyses.

The PCR used 60 Vbeta and 13 Jbeta primers. Original processing notes: In a later analysis, around 11 million of approximately 86 million unique beta chains occurred in at least two donors. Only in-frame clones appear in the TCRdb table, and some are missing; sequencing was by immunoSEQ multiplex PCR. From that table come the V and J calls and clone size; the DNA was used to work out D and trimming. Seen here are roughly 43,000 clones, about 60% observed once, and the top ten hold about 9%. Concerning this clone: The target antigen is unknown.

Germline V CDR1 and CDR2: SGHAT, FQNNGV. With 5 bases clipped from V and 4 bases from J, the junction kept 5 bases outside the gene matches. The CDR3 consists of 14 residues. The chain has TRBV11-2 and TRBJ1-5, with 7 bases aligning to TRBD1. Sequenced input: PBMCs. This TCR came from a human donor in good health. The CDR3 nucleotides read TGTGCCAGCAGCGACAGGGAGGCGAATCAGCCCCAGCATTTT. This codes for CASSDREANQPQHF. Based on the CDR3 plus reference TRBV11-2 and TRBJ1-5, the full variable domain is EAGVAQSPRYKIIEKRQSVAFWCNPISGHATLYWYQQILGQGPKLLIQFQNNGVVDDSQLPKDRFSAERLKGVDSTLKIQPAKLEDSAVYLCASSDREANQPQHFGDGTRLSIL.